A selection of T cell receptor beta chains follows, all from one sample in a study of tumor-infiltrating lymphocytes in glioblastoma multiforme. Each CDR3 protein gets one entry after TCRdb re-called the multiplex PCR reads with MiXCR. The data contain 15,000 to 20,000 distinct CDR3 sequences, around 68% of them singletons. The sample taken for sequencing was peripheral blood. Source of these receptors: a male donor with glioblastoma. Each CDR3 is given with its conserved first and last residue. The D gene is left open where the match is weak. Clone size is given for some rows only: seen once, a few or many times, or a class if the clone is expanded.

V gene	clone size	D gene	J gene	CDR3 DNA	CDR3 protein
TRBV6-5	-	-	TRBJ2-7	TGTGCCAGCAGTGGGGGACGGCCCAGTGACGAGCAGTACTTC	CASSGGRPSDEQYF
TRBV20-1	-	TRBD1	TRBJ1-1	TGCAGTGCTAGGGACAGGGTAATGGCTTTCTTT	CSARDRVMAFF
TRBV2	once	TRBD2	TRBJ2-1	TGTGCCATCAGTGAAGGGCTAGCGGGAGACAATGAGCAGTTCTTC	CAISEGLAGDNEQFF
TRBV6-2/TRBV6-3	-	-	TRBJ1-5	TGTGCCAGCAGTTACTTCCCGGGTCAGCCCCAGCATTTT	CASSYFPGQPQHF
TRBV11-2	few	TRBD1	TRBJ1-1	TGTGCCAGCAGCTTAGCGGGACAGGGGGTAAGAGCTTTCTTT	CASSLAGQGVRAFF
TRBV11-2	-	TRBD1	TRBJ2-5	TGTGCCAGCAGCTTTTCGCGTCACAGGGGGTCGCAAGAGACCCAGTACTTC	CASSFSRHRGSQETQYF
TRBV11-2	-	-	TRBJ2-1	TGTGCCAGCAGCCCTGGAGCCGACACCTACAATGAGCAGTTCTTC	CASSPGADTYNEQFF
TRBV29-1	few	-	TRBJ1-1	TGCAGCGTCAGACAGGCGTTTGAAGCTTTCTTT	CSVRQAFEAFF
TRBV28	-	-	TRBJ1-1	TGTGCCAGCAGTTTAGGGGGGAAACAGGGAGAGTGGACTGAAGCTTTCTTT	CASSLGGKQGEWTEAFF
TRBV24-1	few	TRBD2	TRBJ2-1	TGTGCCACCAGTGAACCGGGAGGCTCCAACAATGAGCAGTTCTTC	CATSEPGGSNNEQFF
TRBV29-1	-	-	TRBJ1-2	TGCAGCGTTGAAAGGGGAGGACGAGGCTACACCTTC	CSVERGGRGYTF
TRBV10-2	few	TRBD2	TRBJ2-7	TGCGCCAGCAGCAAACTAGCGGGAGGGCCAGCCTCCTACGAGCAGTACTTC	CASSKLAGGPASYEQYF
TRBV20-1	-	TRBD2	TRBJ2-1	TGCCGTGCGATACGGACTAGCGCACTTTACTACTATGAGCAGTTCTTC	CRAIRTSALYYYEQFF
TRBV4-2	-	-	TRBJ2-2	TGTGCCAGCAGCCAAGAGTACTACACCGGGGAGCTGTTTTTT	CASSQEYYTGELFF
TRBV11-2	-	TRBD2	TRBJ2-1	TGTGCCAGCAGCTTAGAACTAGCGGGAAGTTACAATGAGCAGTTCTTC	CASSLELAGSYNEQFF
TRBV11-1	many	-	TRBJ2-3	TGTGCCAGCAGCTCGTTTGGTGGAGGGGTCTCAGATACGCAGTATTTT	CASSSFGGGVSDTQYF
TRBV29-1	-	-	TRBJ1-1	TGCAGCGCCCACAGGGTTATGAACACTGAAGCTTTCTTT	CSAHRVMNTEAFF
TRBV11-3	-	-	TRBJ1-1	TGTGCCAGCAGCTCAGACACTGAAGCTTTCTTT	CASSSDTEAFF
TRBV11-2	-	TRBD2	TRBJ2-3	TGTGCCAGCAGCTTGGGATGCGGGGGAGATATGCAGTATTTT	CASSLGCGGDMQYF